This entry features one T cell receptor beta chain sequence. Its antigen is still unknown. This entry is derived from a study of T cell responses to AZD1222 COVID-19 vaccine. Study-wide findings and caveats: Following two doses of AZD1222, Spike-specific TCR breadth and depth rose. Among spike-specific TCRs, nearly half reportedly target unmutated variant regions. Donors, mostly white British, included more females; clonal diversity was possibly underestimated.

CDR1 SGHVS and CDR2 FNYEAQ come from the germline V gene. The V end was cut by 2 bases, the J end by 6 bases, with 8 bases between. The CDR3 consists of 14 residues. Clones were sequenced by immunoSEQ multiplex PCR, and TCRdb holds only the in-frame ones, with some missing. This table holds about 84,000 clones, 70% to 90% found once. This chain joins TRBV7-6 and TRBJ1-6; D gene unclear. The sequence came from an adult in good health. Here the sequenced sample was peripheral blood, taken on day 0 of AZD1222 vaccination. This CDR3 reads CASSLPRPNSPLHF. In DNA form, the CDR3 reads TGTGCCAGCAGCTTACCTAGACCTAATTCACCCCTCCACTTT.